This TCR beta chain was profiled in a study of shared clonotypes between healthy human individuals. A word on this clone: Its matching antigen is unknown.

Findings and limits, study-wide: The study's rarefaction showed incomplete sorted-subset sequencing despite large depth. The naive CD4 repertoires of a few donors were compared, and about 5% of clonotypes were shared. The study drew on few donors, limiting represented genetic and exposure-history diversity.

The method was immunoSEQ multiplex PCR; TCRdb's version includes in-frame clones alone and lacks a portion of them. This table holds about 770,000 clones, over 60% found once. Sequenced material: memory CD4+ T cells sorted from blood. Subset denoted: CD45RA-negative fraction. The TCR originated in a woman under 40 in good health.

CDR3 sequence: CASRGSGQPQHF. The CDR3 nucleotides read TGTGCCAGCAGAGGATCAGGTCAGCCCCAGCATTTT. The genes are TRBV7-8 and TRBJ1-5; no clear D. Germline V CDR1 and CDR2: SGHVS, FQNEAQ. V was clipped by 6 bases and J by 6 bases, with 9 bases between them. CDR3 length: 12 amino acids. Variable domain in full (rest from reference TRBV7-8 and TRBJ1-5): GAGVSQSPRYKVAKRGQDVALRCDPISGHVSLFWYQQALGQGPEFLTYFQNEAQLDKSGLPSDRFFAERPEGSVSTLKIQRTQQEDSAVYLCASRGSGQPQHFGDGTRLSIL.